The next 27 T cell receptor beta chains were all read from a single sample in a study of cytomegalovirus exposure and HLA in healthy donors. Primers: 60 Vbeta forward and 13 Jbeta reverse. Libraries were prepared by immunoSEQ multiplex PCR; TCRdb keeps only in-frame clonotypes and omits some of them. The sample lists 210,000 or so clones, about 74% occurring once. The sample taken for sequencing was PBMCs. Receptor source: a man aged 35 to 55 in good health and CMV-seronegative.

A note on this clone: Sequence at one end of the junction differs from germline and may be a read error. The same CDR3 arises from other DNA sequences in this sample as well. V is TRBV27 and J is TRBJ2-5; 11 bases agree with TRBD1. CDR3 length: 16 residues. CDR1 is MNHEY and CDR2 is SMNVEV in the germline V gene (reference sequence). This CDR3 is CASSTPRDRGRETQYF. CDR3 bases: TGTGCCAGCAGTACCCCCCGGGACAGGGGGAGAGAGACTCAGTACTTC.

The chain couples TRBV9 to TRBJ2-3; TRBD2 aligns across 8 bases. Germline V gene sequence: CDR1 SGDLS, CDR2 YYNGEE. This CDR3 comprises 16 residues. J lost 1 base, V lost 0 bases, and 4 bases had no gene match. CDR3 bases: TGTGCCAGCAGCGTAGAAGGAGCGGGGGGCACAGATACGCAGTATTTT. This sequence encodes CASSVEGAGGTDTQYF.

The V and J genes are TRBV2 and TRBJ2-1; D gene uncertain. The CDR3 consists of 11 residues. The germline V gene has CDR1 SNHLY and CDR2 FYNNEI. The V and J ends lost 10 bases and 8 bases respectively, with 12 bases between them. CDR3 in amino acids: CATTLRDEQFF. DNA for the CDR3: TGTGCCACCACGCTACGGGATGAGCAGTTCTTC.

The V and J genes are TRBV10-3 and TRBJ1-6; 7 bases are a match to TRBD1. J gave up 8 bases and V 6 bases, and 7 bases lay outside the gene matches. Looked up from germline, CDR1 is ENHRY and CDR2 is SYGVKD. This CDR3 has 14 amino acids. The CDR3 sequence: CAISPRDSYSPLHF. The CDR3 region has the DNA TGTGCCATCAGCCCCCGGGACAGTTATTCACCCCTCCACTTT.

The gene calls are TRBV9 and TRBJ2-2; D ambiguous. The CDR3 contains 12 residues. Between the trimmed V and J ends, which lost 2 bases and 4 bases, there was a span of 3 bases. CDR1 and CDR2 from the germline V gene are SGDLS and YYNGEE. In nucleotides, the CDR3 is TGTGCCAGCAGCGTCGGCACCGGGGAGCTGTTTTTT. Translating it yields CASSVGTGELFF.

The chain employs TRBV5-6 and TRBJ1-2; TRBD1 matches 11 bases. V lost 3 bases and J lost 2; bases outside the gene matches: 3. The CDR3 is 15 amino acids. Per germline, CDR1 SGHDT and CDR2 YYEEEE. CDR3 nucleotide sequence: TGTGCCAGCAGCTCCCGGGACAGGGGGAACTATGGCTACACCTTC. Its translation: CASSSRDRGNYGYTF.

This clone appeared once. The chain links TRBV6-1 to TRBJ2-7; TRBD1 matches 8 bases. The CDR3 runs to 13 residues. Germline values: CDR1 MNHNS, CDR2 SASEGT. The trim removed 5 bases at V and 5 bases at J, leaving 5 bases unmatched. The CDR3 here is CASSLDRGNEQYF. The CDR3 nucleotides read TGTGCCAGCAGTCTAGACAGGGGAAACGAGCAGTACTTC.

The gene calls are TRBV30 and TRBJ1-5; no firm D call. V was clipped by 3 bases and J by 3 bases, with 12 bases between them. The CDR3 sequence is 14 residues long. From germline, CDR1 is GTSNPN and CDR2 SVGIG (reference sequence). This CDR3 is CAWSWSGYNQPQHF. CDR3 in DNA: TGTGCCTGGAGCTGGAGTGGCTACAATCAGCCCCAGCATTTT.

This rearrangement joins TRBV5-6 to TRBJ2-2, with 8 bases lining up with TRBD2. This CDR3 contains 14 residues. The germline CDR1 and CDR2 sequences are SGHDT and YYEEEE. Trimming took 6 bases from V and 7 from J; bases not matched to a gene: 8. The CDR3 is CASKDGRVNGELFF. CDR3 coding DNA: TGTGCCAGCAAGGACGGGAGGGTTAACGGGGAGCTGTTTTTT.

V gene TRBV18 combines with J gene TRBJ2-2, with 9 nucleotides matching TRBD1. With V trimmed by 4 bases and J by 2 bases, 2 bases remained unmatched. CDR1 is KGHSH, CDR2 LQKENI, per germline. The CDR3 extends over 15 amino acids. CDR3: CASSLQGANTGELFF. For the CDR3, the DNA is TGTGCCAGCTCACTACAGGGGGCTAACACCGGGGAGCTGTTTTTT.

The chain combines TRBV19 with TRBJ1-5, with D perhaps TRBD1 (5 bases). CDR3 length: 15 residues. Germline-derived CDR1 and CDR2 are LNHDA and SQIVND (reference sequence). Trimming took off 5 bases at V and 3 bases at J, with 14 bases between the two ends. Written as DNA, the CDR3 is TGTGCCAGTAGTCCCAGGACAAACTACAATCAGCCCCAGCATTTT. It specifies CASSPRTNYNQPQHF.

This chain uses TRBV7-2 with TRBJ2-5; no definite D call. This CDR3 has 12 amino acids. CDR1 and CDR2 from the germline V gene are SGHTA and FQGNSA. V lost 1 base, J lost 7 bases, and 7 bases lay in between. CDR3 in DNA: TGTGCCAGCAGCTTAGAGACGGGGACCCAGTACTTC. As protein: CASSLETGTQYF.

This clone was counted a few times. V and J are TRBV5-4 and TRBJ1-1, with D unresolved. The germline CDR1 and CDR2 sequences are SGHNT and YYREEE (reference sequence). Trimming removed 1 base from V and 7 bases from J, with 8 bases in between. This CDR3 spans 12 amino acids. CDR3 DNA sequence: TGTGCCAGCAGCTTGTCGGAGGGTGAAGCTTTCTTT. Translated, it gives CASSLSEGEAFF.

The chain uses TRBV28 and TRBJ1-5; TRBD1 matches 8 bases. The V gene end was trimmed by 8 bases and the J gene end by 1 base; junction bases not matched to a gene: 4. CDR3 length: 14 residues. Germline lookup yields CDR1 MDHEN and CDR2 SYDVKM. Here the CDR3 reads CASAGGASNQPQHF. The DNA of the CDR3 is TGTGCCAGCGCAGGGGGCGCGAGCAATCAGCCCCAGCATTTT.

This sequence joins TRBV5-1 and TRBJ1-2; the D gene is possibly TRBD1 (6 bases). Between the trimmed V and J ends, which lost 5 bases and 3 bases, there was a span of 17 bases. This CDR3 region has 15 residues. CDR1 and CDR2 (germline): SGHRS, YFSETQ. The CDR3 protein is CASSTGYENHYGYTF. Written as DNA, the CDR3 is TGCGCCAGCAGTACAGGGTACGAGAACCACTATGGCTACACCTTC. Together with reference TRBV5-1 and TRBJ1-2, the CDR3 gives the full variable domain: KAGVTQTPRYLIKTRGQQVTLSCSPISGHRSVSWYQQTPGQGLQFLFEYFSETQRNKGNFPGRFSGRQFSNSRSEMNVSTLELGDSALYLCASSTGYENHYGYTFGSGTRLTVV.

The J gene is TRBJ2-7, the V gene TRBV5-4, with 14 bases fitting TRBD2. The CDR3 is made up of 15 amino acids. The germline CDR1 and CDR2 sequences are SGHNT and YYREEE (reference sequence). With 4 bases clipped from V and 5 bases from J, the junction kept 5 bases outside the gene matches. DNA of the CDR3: TGTGCCAGCAGCAAAGGGACTAGCGGGAGCGACGAGCAGTACTTC. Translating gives CASSKGTSGSDEQYF.

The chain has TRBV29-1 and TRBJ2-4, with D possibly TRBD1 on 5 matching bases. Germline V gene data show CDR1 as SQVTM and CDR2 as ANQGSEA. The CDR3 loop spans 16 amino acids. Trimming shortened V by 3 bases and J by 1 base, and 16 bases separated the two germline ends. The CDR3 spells CSVEGPLGRAKNIQYF. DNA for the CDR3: TGCAGCGTTGAGGGGCCCCTAGGTAGGGCCAAAAACATTCAGTACTTC.

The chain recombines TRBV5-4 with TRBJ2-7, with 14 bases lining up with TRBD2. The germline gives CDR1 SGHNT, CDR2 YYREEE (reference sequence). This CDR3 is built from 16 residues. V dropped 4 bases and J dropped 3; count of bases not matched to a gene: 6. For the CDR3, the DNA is TGTGCCAGCAGCCCCCCTGGGACTAGCGGGAGCTACGAGCAGTACTTC. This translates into CASSPPGTSGSYEQYF.

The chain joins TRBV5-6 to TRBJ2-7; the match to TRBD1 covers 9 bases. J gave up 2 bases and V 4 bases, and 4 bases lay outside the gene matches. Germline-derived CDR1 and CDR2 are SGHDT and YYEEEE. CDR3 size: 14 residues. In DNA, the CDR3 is TGTGCCAGCAGCACCGGGACAGGGACCTACGAGCAGTACTTC. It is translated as CASSTGTGTYEQYF.

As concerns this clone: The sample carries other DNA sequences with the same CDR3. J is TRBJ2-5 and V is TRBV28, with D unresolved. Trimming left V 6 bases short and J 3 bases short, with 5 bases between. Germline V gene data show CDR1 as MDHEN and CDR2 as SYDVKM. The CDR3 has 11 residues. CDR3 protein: CASSLEETQYF. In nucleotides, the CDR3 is TGTGCCAGCAGCCTCGAAGAGACCCAGTACTTC.

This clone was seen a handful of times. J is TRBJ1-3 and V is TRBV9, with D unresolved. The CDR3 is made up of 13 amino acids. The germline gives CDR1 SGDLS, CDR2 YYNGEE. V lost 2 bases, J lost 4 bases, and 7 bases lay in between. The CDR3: CASSVAGGNTIYF. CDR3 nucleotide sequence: TGTGCCAGCAGCGTTGCGGGAGGAAACACCATATATTTT.

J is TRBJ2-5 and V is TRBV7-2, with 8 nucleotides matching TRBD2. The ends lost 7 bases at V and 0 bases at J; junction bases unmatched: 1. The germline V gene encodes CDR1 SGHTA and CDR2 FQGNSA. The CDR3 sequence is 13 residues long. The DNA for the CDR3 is TGTGCCAGCACGGGGGGGTACCAAGAGACCCAGTACTTC. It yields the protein CASTGGYQETQYF.

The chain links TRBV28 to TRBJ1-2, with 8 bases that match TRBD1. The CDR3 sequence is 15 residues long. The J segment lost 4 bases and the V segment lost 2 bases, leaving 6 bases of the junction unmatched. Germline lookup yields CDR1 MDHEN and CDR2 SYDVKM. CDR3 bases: TGTGCCAGCAGTTTAGCCAGGGGGCTTTTCTATGGCTACACCTTC. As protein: CASSLARGLFYGYTF.

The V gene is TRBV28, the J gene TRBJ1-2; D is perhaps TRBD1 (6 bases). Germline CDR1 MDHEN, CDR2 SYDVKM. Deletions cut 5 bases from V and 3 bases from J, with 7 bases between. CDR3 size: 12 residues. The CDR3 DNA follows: TGTGCCAGCAGTAGGACAGACTATGGCTACACCTTC. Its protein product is CASSRTDYGYTF.

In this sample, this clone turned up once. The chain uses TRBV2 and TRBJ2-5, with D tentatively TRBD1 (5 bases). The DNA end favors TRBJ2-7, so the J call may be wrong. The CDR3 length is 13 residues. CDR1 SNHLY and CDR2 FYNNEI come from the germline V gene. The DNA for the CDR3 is TGTGCCAGCAGGGAGACAGTCTCCTACGAGCAGTACTTC. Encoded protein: CASRETVSYEQYF.

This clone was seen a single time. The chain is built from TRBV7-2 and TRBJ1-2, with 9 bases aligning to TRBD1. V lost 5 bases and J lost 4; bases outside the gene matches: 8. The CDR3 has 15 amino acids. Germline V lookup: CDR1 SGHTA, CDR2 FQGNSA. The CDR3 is CASSPSTGGAYGYTF. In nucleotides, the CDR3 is TGTGCCAGCAGCCCGTCGACAGGGGGTGCCTATGGCTACACCTTC.

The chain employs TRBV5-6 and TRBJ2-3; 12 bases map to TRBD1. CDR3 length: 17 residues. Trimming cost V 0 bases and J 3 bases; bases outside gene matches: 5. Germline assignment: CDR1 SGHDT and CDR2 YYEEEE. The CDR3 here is CASSLARDRGPTDTQYF. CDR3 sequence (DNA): TGTGCCAGCAGCTTGGCCCGGGACAGGGGGCCGACAGATACGCAGTATTTT.